Reported below is one TCR beta chain. No antigen is known for it. Profiling relied on immunoSEQ multiplex PCR, and the TCRdb table lists in-frame clones only, not all of them. This sample has 85,000 or so clones, with about 82% found just once. This record belongs to a study of T cell responses to AZD1222 COVID-19 vaccine. Study observations and caveats: Close to half of all spike-specific TCRs reportedly target regions of the variants that are unmutated. CD4 TCRs linked to vaccination spanned spike, dominating at 160-218 and 743-854. Clonal diversity was possibly underestimated, and white British individuals and females predominated among donors.

V lost 2 bases and J lost 4, with 9 bases in between. The CDR3 is 14 amino acids. Per germline, CDR1 SGHDN and CDR2 FVKESK. The sequencing used peripheral blood, collected 28 days after the second AZD1222 dose. The clonotype originates from an adult who received the AZD1222 COVID-19 vaccine. V is TRBV14 and J is TRBJ2-1; a weak D match, TRBD2 (6 bases). As DNA, the CDR3 is TGTGCCAGCAGCCAAAGTAGCGGATACAATGAGCAGTTCTTC. It is translated as CASSQSSGYNEQFF.